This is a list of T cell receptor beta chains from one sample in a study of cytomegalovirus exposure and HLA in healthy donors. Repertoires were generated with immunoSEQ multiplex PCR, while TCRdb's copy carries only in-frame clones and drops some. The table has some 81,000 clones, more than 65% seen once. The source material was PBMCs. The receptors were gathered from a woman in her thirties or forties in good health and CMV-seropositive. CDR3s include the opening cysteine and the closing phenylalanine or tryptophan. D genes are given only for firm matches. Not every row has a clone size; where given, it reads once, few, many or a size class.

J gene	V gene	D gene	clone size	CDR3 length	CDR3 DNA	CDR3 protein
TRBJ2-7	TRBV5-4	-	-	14	TGTGCCAGCAGCTTGGAACAGGCGGTAGTGGAGCAGTACTTC	CASSLEQAVVEQYF
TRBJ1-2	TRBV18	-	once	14	TGTGCCAGCTCACCTGGCCAGGGCGACTATGGCTACACCTTC	CASSPGQGDYGYTF
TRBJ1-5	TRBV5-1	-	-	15	TGCGCCAGCAGCATTGGGGTGGGGGGGAGTCAGCCCCAGCATTTT	CASSIGVGGSQPQHF
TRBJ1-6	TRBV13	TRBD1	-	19	TGTGCCAGCAGCTTGGGACAGGGGGCGGTTTCCTCCTATAATTCACCCCTCCACTTT	CASSLGQGAVSSYNSPLHF
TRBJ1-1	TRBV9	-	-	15	TGTGCCAGCAGCGTAGAGGGAGCGATGAACACTGAAGCTTTCTTT	CASSVEGAMNTEAFF
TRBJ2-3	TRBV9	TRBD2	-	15	TGTGCCAGCAGCGTCGGAAGCGGGGGCACAGATACGCAGTATTTT	CASSVGSGGTDTQYF
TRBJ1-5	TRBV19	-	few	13	TGTGCCAGTAGTGGAACAGGGATTCAGCCCCAGCATTTT	CASSGTGIQPQHF
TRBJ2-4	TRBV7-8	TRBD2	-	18	TGTGCCAGCAGCCCCACCCAGACTAGCGGGACACTCGTAACCATTCAGTACTTC	CASSPTQTSGTLVTIQYF
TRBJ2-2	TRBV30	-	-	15	TGTGCCTGGGCCAGGCTACCAGGGGCCAACCGGGAGCTGTTTTTT	CAWARLPGANRELFF
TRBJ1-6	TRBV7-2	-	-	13	TGTGCCAGCAGCTTAGGGTTCCAGGGGACCCTCCACTTT	CASSLGFQGTLHF
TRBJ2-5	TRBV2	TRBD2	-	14	TGTGCCAGCAGGCTAGCGGGGGGGCGGGAGACCCAGTACTTC	CASRLAGGRETQYF
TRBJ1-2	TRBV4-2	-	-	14	TGTGCCAGCAGCCAAGGGGTGGAGGTCTATGGCTACACCTTC	CASSQGVEVYGYTF
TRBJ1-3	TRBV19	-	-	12	TGTGCCTCATGGGAGGCTGGAAACACCATATATTTT	CASWEAGNTIYF
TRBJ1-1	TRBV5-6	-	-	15	TGTGCCAGCAGCTTGGTTTACAGGACCAACACTGAAGCTTTCTTT	CASSLVYRTNTEAFF
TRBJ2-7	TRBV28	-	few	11	TGTGCCAGCAGTCCCGGCTACGAGCAGTACTTC	CASSPGYEQYF
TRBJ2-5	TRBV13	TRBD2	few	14	TGTGCCAGCACCCACGGGGGGTCACAAGAGACCCAGTACTTC	CASTHGGSQETQYF
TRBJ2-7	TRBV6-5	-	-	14	TGTGCCAGCAGCAAACCAGGGGTGCCCTACGAGCAGTACTTC	CASSKPGVPYEQYF
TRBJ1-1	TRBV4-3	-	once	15	TGCGCCAGCAGCCCGACCTGGGCGTCCGACACTGAAGCTTTCTTT	CASSPTWASDTEAFF
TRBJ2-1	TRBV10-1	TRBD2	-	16	TGCGCCAGCAGCGAGACTAGCGAAAATCCCTACAATGAGCAGTTCTTC	CASSETSENPYNEQFF
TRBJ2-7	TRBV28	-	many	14	TGTGCCAGCAGTCCACTGACTAAAACCTACGAGCAGTACTTC	CASSPLTKTYEQYF
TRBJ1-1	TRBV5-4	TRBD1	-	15	TGTGCCAGCAGCTCCACAGGGGAAGGGAACACTGAAGCTTTCTTT	CASSSTGEGNTEAFF
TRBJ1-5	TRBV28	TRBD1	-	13	TGTGCCAGCACCCGACAGGGCTATCAGCCCCAGCATTTT	CASTRQGYQPQHF
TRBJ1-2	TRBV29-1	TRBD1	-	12	TGCAGCGGGGACAGCGAACCCTATGGCTACACCTTC	CSGDSEPYGYTF
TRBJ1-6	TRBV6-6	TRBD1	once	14	TGTGCCAGCAGTATCGGACAGGGGGGTTCACCCCTCCACTTT	CASSIGQGGSPLHF
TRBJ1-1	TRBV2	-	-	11	TGTGCCACTGGGCGGGGTGGGGGAGCTTTCTTT	CATGRGGGAFF
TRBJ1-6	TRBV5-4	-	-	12	TGTGCCAGCAGCAATAATAATTCACCCCTCCACTTT	CASSNNNSPLHF
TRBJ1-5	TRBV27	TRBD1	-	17	TGTGCCAGCAGTTCGACGCCGAGTGGACAGGGTTTGCAGCCCCAGCATTTT	CASSSTPSGQGLQPQHF
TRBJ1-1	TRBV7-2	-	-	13	TGTGCCAGCAAAAGGAGTCTGAACACTGAAGCTTTCTTT	CASKRSLNTEAFF
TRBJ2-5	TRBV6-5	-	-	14	TGTGCCAGCAGTTACTTCGGCCCTGAAGAGACTCAGTACTTC	CASSYFGPEETQYF
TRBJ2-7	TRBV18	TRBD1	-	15	TGTGCCAGCTCTCGAGCGGGACAGGGAGGACGGGAGCAGTACTTC	CASSRAGQGGREQYF
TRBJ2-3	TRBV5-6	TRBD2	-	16	TGTGCCAGCAGCTTGGTGGGCGGGGGGCGCACAGATACGCAGTATTTT	CASSLVGGGRTDTQYF
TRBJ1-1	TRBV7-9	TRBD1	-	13	TGTGCCAGCAGCTTTGGGGACAGGGGGAATGCTTTCTTT	CASSFGDRGNAFF
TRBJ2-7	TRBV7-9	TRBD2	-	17	TGTGCCAGCAGCTTCCCCGAGACTAGCGGGGGACCCTACGAGCAGTACTTC	CASSFPETSGGPYEQYF
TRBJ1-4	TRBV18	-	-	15	TGTGCCAGCTCACCAGCGGGAGGGGTTTATGAAAAACTGTTTTTT	CASSPAGGVYEKLFF
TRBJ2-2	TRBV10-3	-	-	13	TGTGCCACGGGGACACCGAACACCGGGGAGCTGTTTTTT	CATGTPNTGELFF
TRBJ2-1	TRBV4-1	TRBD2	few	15	TGCGCCAGCAGCCCCTCCGAGCGGGAGATCAATGAGCAGTTCTTC	CASSPSEREINEQFF
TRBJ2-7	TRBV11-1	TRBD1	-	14	TGTGCCAGCAGAGAGGACAGGGCCCTTCGCGAGCAGTACTTC	CASREDRALREQYF
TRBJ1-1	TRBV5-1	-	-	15	TGCGCCAGCAGCCCATGGGGGGGGCTGAACACTGAAGCTTTCTTT	CASSPWGGLNTEAFF
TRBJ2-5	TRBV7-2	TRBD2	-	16	TGTGCCAGCAGCTTAGATAGCGGGGGGGCGGCGGGGACCCAGTACTTC	CASSLDSGGAAGTQYF
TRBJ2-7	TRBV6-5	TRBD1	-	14	TGTGCCAGCAGCTTATCCCGGACAGGGTCCGAGCAGTACTTC	CASSLSRTGSEQYF
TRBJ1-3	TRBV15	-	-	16	TGTGCCACCAGCAGAGATCGGGGTTTTGATGGAAACACCATATATTTT	CATSRDRGFDGNTIYF
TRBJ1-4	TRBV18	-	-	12	TGTGCCAGCTCTCCACGGGGCACCAAACTGTTTTTT	CASSPRGTKLFF
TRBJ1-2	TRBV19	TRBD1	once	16	TGTGCCAGCCACCACCCGACATCTAGACAGGGGAATGGCTACACCTTC	CASHHPTSRQGNGYTF
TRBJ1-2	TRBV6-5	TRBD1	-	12	TGTGCCAGCAGTAGGGGGCTTGATGGCTACACCTTC	CASSRGLDGYTF
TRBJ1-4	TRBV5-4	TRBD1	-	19	TGTGCCAGCAGCTTGGGACTACAGGGGATCCTTCAAACTAATGAAAAACTGTTTTTT	CASSLGLQGILQTNEKLFF
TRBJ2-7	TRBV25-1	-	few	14	TGTGCCAGCAGTGAAAGGTACAGGCCCTACGAGCAGTACTTC	CASSERYRPYEQYF
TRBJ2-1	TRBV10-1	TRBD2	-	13	TGCGCCAGGTCGGGACTAGTTTACAATGAGCAGTTCTTC	CARSGLVYNEQFF
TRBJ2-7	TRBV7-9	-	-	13	TGTGCCAGCAGCCTTGACGGGGTCCACGAGCAGTACTTC	CASSLDGVHEQYF
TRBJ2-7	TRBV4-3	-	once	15	TGCGCCAGCAGCCAAGATGTCAGGGAATCCTACGAGCAGTACTTC	CASSQDVRESYEQYF
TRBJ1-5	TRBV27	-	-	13	TGTGCCAGCAGTTCCAGGGTAGGTCAGCCCCAGCATTTT	CASSSRVGQPQHF
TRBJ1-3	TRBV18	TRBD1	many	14	TGTGCCAGCTCACCGGGACAGGACCGAAACACCATATATTTT	CASSPGQDRNTIYF
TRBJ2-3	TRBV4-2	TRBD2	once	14	TGTGCCAGCAGCGAGACTAGCGGGGGGTACACGCAGTATTTT	CASSETSGGYTQYF
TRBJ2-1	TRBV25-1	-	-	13	TGTGCCAGCAGTGCCAGACTAACGAATGAGCAGTTCTTC	CASSARLTNEQFF
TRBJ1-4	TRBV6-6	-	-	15	TGTGCCAGCAGTTACTCCGACAGAAGCAATGAAAAACTGTTTTTT	CASSYSDRSNEKLFF
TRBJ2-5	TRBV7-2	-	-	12	TGTGCCAGCAGCTTAGTTCAGGAGACCCAGTACTTC	CASSLVQETQYF
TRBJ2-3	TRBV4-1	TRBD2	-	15	TGCGCCAGCAGTCTACTAGCGGGGGTCACAGATACGCAGTATTTT	CASSLLAGVTDTQYF
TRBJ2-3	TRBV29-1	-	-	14	TGCAGCGTGGAAGGGTCAGGGTTAGGAGATACGCAGTATTTT	CSVEGSGLGDTQYF